A single sample is the source of the 8 T cell receptor beta chains below, sequenced in a study of blood T cell repertoires in COVID-19 (dated by TCRdb to 2018 to 2021). The library relied on the immunoSEQ multiplex PCR assay. TCRdb holds this immuneACCESS table with in-frame rearrangements only. Some clones are missing; in checked studies, unresolved V genes explain under half, and the rest has no known cause. The sample contains hundreds of thousands of clones, 87% of them found a single time. Clones ranked in the top ten supply 6% to 9% of the sample. The sequencing sample was made of peripheral blood. The origin of the receptors is a man in his sixties who had recovered from COVID-19.

The V call is TRBV10-1, the J call TRBJ1-2; perhaps TRBD1 as D (5 bases). The CDR3 is made up of 15 amino acids. Germline V gene data show CDR1 as WNHNN and CDR2 as SYGVQD (reference sequence). V shed 3 bases and J shed 4 bases, with 15 bases lying between them. As DNA, the CDR3 is TGCGCCAGCAGTGAAAAGGGTCAGGGCGTCTATGGCTACACCTTC. Residues: CASSEKGQGVYGYTF.

J is TRBJ2-7 and V is TRBV5-1; tentatively, D is TRBD1 (6 bases). CDR3 length equals 15 residues. Germline values: CDR1 SGHRS, CDR2 YFSETQ. V lost 4 bases to trimming and J lost 0 bases, with 14 bases between them. Here the CDR3 reads CASSRADRNSYEQYF. CDR3 DNA sequence: TGCGCCAGCAGCCGCGCGGACAGAAACTCCTACGAGCAGTACTTC.

This rearrangement joins TRBV15 to TRBJ1-3; D is unclear. Germline-derived CDR1 and CDR2 are LNHNV and YYDKDF (reference sequence). This CDR3 is built from 15 residues. With 5 bases removed from V and 0 bases from J, the gap between germline ends came to 11 bases. The CDR3 DNA reads TGTGCCACCAGCCGCGGAGGAGACTCTGGAAACACCATATATTTT. It specifies CATSRGGDSGNTIYF.

The chain combines TRBV5-1 with TRBJ2-4, with D possibly TRBD2 on 7 matching bases. CDR1 and CDR2 (germline): SGHRS, YFSETQ. CDR3 size: 19 residues. The ends were cut back, 4 bases at V and 0 bases at J, with 23 bases in the middle. The CDR3 DNA follows: TGCGCCAGCAGCCCGGGGGGACGAGTTGGGACAATAGCCAAAAACATTCAGTACTTC. Translating it yields CASSPGGRVGTIAKNIQYF.

The V and J genes are TRBV7-9 and TRBJ1-2; D gene unclear. V lost 2 bases to trimming and J lost 7 bases, with 17 bases between them. Germline V gene lookup returns CDR1 SEHNR and CDR2 FQNEAQ (reference sequence). The CDR3 has 15 amino acids. CDR3 nucleotide sequence: TGTGCCAGCAGCTTAAGCCCGCAGGCAGCCGGTGGCTACACCTTC. Protein sequence: CASSLSPQAAGGYTF.

This chain joins TRBV19 and TRBJ2-5; maybe TRBD1 (6 bases). The CDR3 has 14 residues. CDR1 LNHDA and CDR2 SQIVND come from the germline V gene (reference sequence). V was pared by 4 bases and J by 5 bases, with 14 bases between. CDR3 loop: CASSTPGALETQYF. Here the CDR3 DNA reads TGTGCCAGTAGTACGCCAGGGGCTCTTGAGACCCAGTACTTC.

For the CDR3, the DNA is TGTGCCAGCAGCGAAGGCTCCGGGACAGCCTCTGGAAACACCATATATTTT. The encoded protein is CASSEGSGTASGNTIYF. The chain couples TRBV9 to TRBJ1-3; 7 bases are a match to TRBD1. Germline lookup yields CDR1 SGDLS and CDR2 YYNGEE. The CDR3 has 17 amino acids. The ends lost 3 bases at V and 0 bases at J; junction bases unmatched: 9.

The gene calls are TRBV30 and TRBJ2-7; 9 bases fit TRBD1. In germline, CDR1 is GTSNPN, CDR2 SVGIG (reference sequence). V lost 7 bases, J lost 2 bases, and 3 bases stayed unmatched. There are 12 residues in the CDR3. The CDR3, as DNA: TGTGCCTTACGGACAGGGGCCTACGAGCAGTACTTC. Translating it yields CALRTGAYEQYF.